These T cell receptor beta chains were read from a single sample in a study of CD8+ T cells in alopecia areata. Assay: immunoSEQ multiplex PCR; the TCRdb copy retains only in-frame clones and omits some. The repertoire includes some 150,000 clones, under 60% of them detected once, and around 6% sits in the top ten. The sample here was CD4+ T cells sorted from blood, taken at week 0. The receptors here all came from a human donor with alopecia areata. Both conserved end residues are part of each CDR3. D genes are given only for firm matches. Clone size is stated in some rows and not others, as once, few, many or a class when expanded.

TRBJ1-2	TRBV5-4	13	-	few	CASSLGENYGYTF	TGTGCCAGCAGCTTAGGAGAAAACTATGGCTACACCTTC
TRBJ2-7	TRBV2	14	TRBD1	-	CASSPGQVIYEQYF	TGTGCCAGCAGCCCGGGACAGGTGATTTACGAGCAGTACTTC
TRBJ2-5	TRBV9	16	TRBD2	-	CASSVGLAGGVETQYF	TGTGCCAGCAGCGTCGGGCTAGCGGGGGGCGTAGAGACCCAGTACTTC
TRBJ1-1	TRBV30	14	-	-	CAWSPRGGNTEAFF	TGTGCCTGGAGTCCCCGAGGAGGGAACACTGAAGCTTTCTTT
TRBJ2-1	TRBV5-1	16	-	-	CASSFTGGLSYNEQFF	TGCGCCAGCAGCTTCACCGGGGGGCTCTCCTACAATGAGCAGTTCTTC
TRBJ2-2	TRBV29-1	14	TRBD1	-	CSVATQGAPGELFF	TGCAGCGTTGCCACTCAGGGGGCCCCCGGGGAGCTGTTTTTT
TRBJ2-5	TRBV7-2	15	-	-	CASSFGGLGFGTQYF	TGTGCCAGCAGCTTTGGGGGGCTGGGGTTTGGGACCCAGTACTTC
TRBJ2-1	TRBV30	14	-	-	CALEGEGSYNEQFF	TGTGCCTTGGAGGGGGAAGGGTCCTACAATGAGCAGTTCTTC
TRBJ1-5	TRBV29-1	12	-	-	CSVGGSGQPQHF	TGCAGCGTTGGAGGGAGTGGTCAGCCCCAGCATTTT
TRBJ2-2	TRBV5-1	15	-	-	CASSGGHPNTGELFF	TGCGCCAGCAGCGGAGGACACCCGAACACCGGGGAGCTGTTTTTT
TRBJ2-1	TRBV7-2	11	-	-	CASGDYNEQFF	TGTGCCAGCGGCGATTACAATGAGCAGTTCTTC
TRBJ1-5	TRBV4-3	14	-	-	CASSQARGGQPQHF	TGCGCCAGCAGCCAAGCGAGGGGGGGTCAGCCCCAGCATTTT
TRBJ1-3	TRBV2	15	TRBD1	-	CASSGKGAGGNTIYF	TGTGCCAGCAGTGGGAAGGGGGCGGGTGGAAACACCATATATTTT
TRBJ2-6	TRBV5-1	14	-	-	CASSPDSGANVLTF	TGCGCCAGCAGCCCGGACTCTGGGGCCAACGTCCTGACTTTC
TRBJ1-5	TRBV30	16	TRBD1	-	CAWSVHGRGRSQPQHF	TGTGCCTGGAGTGTACATGGCAGGGGGCGAAGTCAGCCCCAGCATTTT
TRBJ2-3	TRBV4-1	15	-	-	CASSQEVQHTDTQYF	TGCGCCAGCAGCCAAGAGGTACAGCATACAGATACGCAGTATTTT
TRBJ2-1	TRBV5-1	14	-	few	CASSGSGANNEQFF	TGCGCCAGCAGCGGGTCGGGGGCTAACAATGAGCAGTTCTTC
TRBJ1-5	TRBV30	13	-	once	CAWSVRGAGPQHF	TGTGCCTGGAGTGTACGTGGGGCCGGGCCCCAGCATTTT
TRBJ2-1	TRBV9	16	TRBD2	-	CASSVAERGARNEQFF	TGTGCCAGCAGCGTAGCTGAGCGGGGGGCGAGAAATGAGCAGTTCTTC
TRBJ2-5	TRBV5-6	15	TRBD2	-	CASSAMHSGEETQYF	TGTGCCAGCAGCGCGATGCATAGCGGGGAAGAGACCCAGTACTTC
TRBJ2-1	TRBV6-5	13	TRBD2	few	CATTGGGFNEQFF	TGTGCCACCACCGGGGGGGGCTTCAATGAGCAGTTCTTC
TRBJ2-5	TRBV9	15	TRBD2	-	CASSSGLARQETQYF	TGTGCCAGCAGCTCGGGACTAGCGAGGCAAGAGACCCAGTACTTC
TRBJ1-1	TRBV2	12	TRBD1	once	CASSAGQGEAFF	TGTGCCAGCAGCGCGGGACAGGGGGAAGCTTTCTTT
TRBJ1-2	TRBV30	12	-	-	CAWSPQGYGYTF	TGTGCCTGGAGTCCTCAGGGGTATGGCTACACCTTC
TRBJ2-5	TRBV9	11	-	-	CASSASETQYF	TGTGCCAGCAGCGCGAGCGAGACCCAGTACTTC
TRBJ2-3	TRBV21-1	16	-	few	CASSRRSTGRADTQYF	TGTGCCAGCAGCCGACGCTCGACAGGGAGAGCAGATACGCAGTATTTT
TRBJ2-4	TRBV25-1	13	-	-	CASSEGGKNIQYF	TGTGCCAGCAGTGAAGGCGGGAAAAACATTCAGTACTTC
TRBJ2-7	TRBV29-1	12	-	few	CSVVTASYEQYF	TGCAGCGTTGTTACAGCCTCCTACGAGCAGTACTTC
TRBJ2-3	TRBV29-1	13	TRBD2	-	CSVPGLGTDTQYF	TGCAGCGTCCCCGGACTAGGCACAGATACGCAGTATTTT
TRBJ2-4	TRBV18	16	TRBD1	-	CASSPPGQGELNIQYF	TGTGCCAGCTCACCACCGGGACAGGGAGAGTTAAACATTCAGTACTTC
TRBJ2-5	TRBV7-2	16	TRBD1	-	CASSSIGYSDRVSQYF	TGTGCCAGCAGCTCAATAGGGTATTCGGACAGGGTGTCCCAGTACTTC
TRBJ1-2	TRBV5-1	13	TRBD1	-	CASRSGTGDGYTF	TGCGCCAGCCGATCCGGGACAGGGGATGGCTACACCTTC
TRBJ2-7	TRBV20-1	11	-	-	CSASGSYEQYF	TGCAGTGCCTCAGGCTCCTACGAGCAGTACTTC
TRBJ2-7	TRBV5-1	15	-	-	CASSSGTLSPYEQYF	TGCGCCAGCAGCTCCGGGACCCTCTCTCCCTACGAGCAGTACTTC
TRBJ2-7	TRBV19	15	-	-	CASSTRDLGSYEQYF	TGTGCCAGTAGTACCCGGGACTTGGGGTCCTACGAGCAGTACTTC
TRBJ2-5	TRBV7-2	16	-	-	CASSLWGREYQETQYF	TGTGCCAGCAGCTTATGGGGAAGGGAGTACCAAGAGACCCAGTACTTC
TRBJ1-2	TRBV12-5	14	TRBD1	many	CASGVTGGHYGYTF	TGTGCTAGTGGTGTGACAGGGGGCCACTATGGCTACACCTTC
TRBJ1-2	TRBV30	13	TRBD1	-	CAWSGAGGYGYTF	TGTGCCTGGAGCGGCGCAGGGGGCTATGGCTACACCTTC
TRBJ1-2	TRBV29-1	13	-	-	CSVERPGPRGYTF	TGCAGCGTTGAGAGACCGGGGCCGAGAGGCTACACCTTC
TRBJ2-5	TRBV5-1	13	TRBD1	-	CASQGQGALTQYF	TGCGCCAGCCAAGGACAGGGGGCTTTGACCCAGTACTTC
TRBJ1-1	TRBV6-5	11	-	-	CASSAGSQAFF	TGTGCCAGCAGTGCGGGGAGTCAAGCTTTCTTT
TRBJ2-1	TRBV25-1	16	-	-	CASSDWTPHGYNEQFF	TGTGCCAGCAGTGATTGGACCCCGCATGGATACAATGAGCAGTTCTTC
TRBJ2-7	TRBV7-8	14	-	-	CASSLAGSDYEQYF	TGTGCCAGCAGCTTAGCAGGGAGTGACTACGAGCAGTACTTC
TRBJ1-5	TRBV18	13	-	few	CASSPQLNQPQHF	TGTGCCAGCTCACCCCAACTTAATCAGCCCCAGCATTTT
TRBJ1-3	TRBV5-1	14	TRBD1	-	CASSWGTAGNTIYF	TGCGCCAGCAGCTGGGGGACAGCAGGAAACACCATATATTTT
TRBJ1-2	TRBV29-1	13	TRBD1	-	CSVEGRQGNGYTF	TGCAGCGTTGAAGGCAGACAGGGGAATGGCTACACCTTC
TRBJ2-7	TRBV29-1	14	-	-	CSVGSRRGAYEQYF	TGCAGCGTTGGGTCTCGCAGGGGGGCTTACGAGCAGTACTTC
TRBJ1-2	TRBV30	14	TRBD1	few	CAWIRQGSNYGYTF	TGTGCCTGGATCAGACAGGGGTCTAACTATGGCTACACCTTC
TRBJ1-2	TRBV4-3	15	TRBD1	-	CASSQDRRQGVGYTF	TGCGCCAGCAGCCAAGATAGGCGACAGGGCGTGGGCTACACCTTC
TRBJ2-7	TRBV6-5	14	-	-	CASSYSRSSYEQYF	TGTGCCAGCAGTTACTCCCGCAGCTCCTACGAGCAGTACTTC
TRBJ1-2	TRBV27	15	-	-	CASSLGQGRSYGYTF	TGTGCCAGCAGTTTGGGGCAGGGCAGGAGCTATGGCTACACCTTC
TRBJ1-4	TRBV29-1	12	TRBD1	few	CSAGQNNEKLFF	TGCAGCGCGGGACAGAATAATGAAAAACTGTTTTTT